The rows below give T cell receptor beta chains drawn from one sample of a study of siplizumab effects on memory and regulatory T cells. Sequenced by immunoSEQ multiplex PCR; TCRdb stores in-frame clones only, minus some. This table has about 120,000 clones, just under 95% appearing once. Sample: non-Treg CD4+ T cells sorted from blood. The receptor source for this set is a human donor in good health. Each CDR3 is given with its conserved first and last residue. The D gene is left open where the match is weak.

j_call v_call d_call cdr3_aa cdr3_nt
TRBJ1-6 TRBV7-3 NA CASSLGGEDSPLHF TGTGCCAGCAGCTTAGGAGGGGAGGATTCACCCCTCCACTTT
TRBJ1-2 TRBV11-2 NA CASSTLRAPNYGYTF TGTGCCAGCAGCACCCTCAGGGCGCCCAACTATGGCTACACCTTC
TRBJ2-1 TRBV10-3 NA CATREYNEQFF TGTGCCACCAGGGAATACAATGAGCAGTTCTTC
TRBJ2-5 TRBV4-1 NA CASSRQVRGAEETQYF TGCGCCAGCAGCCGACAAGTTCGGGGCGCCGAAGAGACCCAGTACTTC
TRBJ2-1 TRBV7-2 NA CASSLSVSSYNEQFF TGTGCCAGCAGCTTAAGCGTGAGCTCCTACAATGAGCAGTTCTTC
TRBJ2-3 TRBV5-4 NA CASSFQTASTDTQYF TGTGCCAGCAGCTTCCAGACGGCGAGCACAGATACGCAGTATTTT
TRBJ1-2 TRBV6-6 TRBD1 CASSSRQGEDGYTF TGTGCCAGCAGTTCCCGACAGGGCGAGGATGGCTACACCTTC
TRBJ2-1 TRBV27 NA CASTVPGGTNEQFF TGTGCCAGCACCGTACCCGGAGGGACCAATGAGCAGTTCTTC
TRBJ1-2 TRBV7-2 NA CASSLDTDYGYTF TGTGCCAGCAGCTTAGACACTGACTATGGCTACACCTTC
TRBJ2-3 TRBV20-1 NA CSARAPDTQYF TGCAGTGCCCGTGCCCCAGATACGCAGTATTTT
TRBJ1-1 TRBV7-2 TRBD1 CASSLRDRVATEAFF TGTGCCAGCAGCTTAAGGGACAGGGTGGCCACTGAAGCTTTCTTT
TRBJ2-1 TRBV4-1 TRBD2 CASSQDSGGASEQFF TGCGCCAGCAGCCAAGATAGCGGGGGGGCCTCTGAGCAGTTCTTC
TRBJ2-3 TRBV5-1 TRBD1 CASSSQPGQGADTQYF TGCGCCAGCAGCTCACAGCCGGGACAGGGGGCAGATACGCAGTATTTT